The rows below give T cell receptor beta chains drawn from one sample of a study of blood T cell repertoires in COVID-19. The method was immunoSEQ multiplex PCR; TCRdb's version includes in-frame clones alone and lacks a portion of them. Here the sample spans 200,000 or so clones, less than 90% being singletons. The sequenced sample consisted of peripheral blood. Receptor source: a human donor in a cohort sampled during active COVID-19. The CDR3 runs from the conserved cysteine through the conserved F or W. The D gene is left open where the match is weak. Clone size, where shown, is once, few, many, or a class for clones that have expanded.

DNA: TGTGCCAGCAGCTTAACGGGGGGGCTACAAACCCAGTACTTC
CDR3: CASSLTGGLQTQYF
D: TRBD2
V: TRBV7-9
J: TRBJ2-5
size: .

DNA: TGTGCCAGCAGTTTAGATTCCTTCTATGGCTACACCTTC
CDR3: CASSLDSFYGYTF
D: .
V: TRBV12-3/TRBV12-4
J: TRBJ1-2
size: .

DNA: TGTGCCAGCAGCCGGACACCCAGAGAACCTAATGAAAAACTGTTTTTT
CDR3: CASSRTPREPNEKLFF
D: .
V: TRBV9
J: TRBJ1-4
size: .

DNA: TGTGCCATCAGTGGGACAGGGGATAGTGGCTACACCTTC
CDR3: CAISGTGDSGYTF
D: TRBD1
V: TRBV10-3
J: TRBJ1-2
size: .

DNA: TGTGCCAGTAGCCGCTCTTTTTGGGAGGGCTCCGGCCGGGCAGATACGCAGTATTTT
CDR3: CASSRSFWEGSGRADTQYF
D: TRBD2
V: TRBV19
J: TRBJ2-3
size: once

DNA: TGTGCCTGGATTCAAGGCGGGAGCCCCTCAGATACGCAGTATTTT
CDR3: CAWIQGGSPSDTQYF
D: TRBD2
V: TRBV30
J: TRBJ2-3
size: .

DNA: TGTGCCAGCGGCAGACAGGGCCCAGAGACCCAGTACTTC
CDR3: CASGRQGPETQYF
D: TRBD1
V: TRBV2
J: TRBJ2-5
size: .

DNA: TGTGCCAGCAGTTTAGGGACAGGGGATCGCCCCCTCCACTTT
CDR3: CASSLGTGDRPLHF
D: TRBD1
V: TRBV27
J: TRBJ1-6
size: once

DNA: TGTGCCAGCTCACCAACGGGGGCAACTAATGAAAAACTGTTTTTT
CDR3: CASSPTGATNEKLFF
D: .
V: TRBV2
J: TRBJ1-4
size: .

DNA: TGTGCCAGCAGCCAAAACAGGGGGAACACTGAAGCTTTCTTT
CDR3: CASSQNRGNTEAFF
D: TRBD1
V: TRBV4-2
J: TRBJ1-1
size: few

DNA: TGTGCCAGCAGTCCCGACAGGGGCGGTACTGAAGCTTTCTTT
CDR3: CASSPDRGGTEAFF
D: TRBD1
V: TRBV2
J: TRBJ1-1
size: .

DNA: TGTGCCAGCAGAGAAATCCTCACTTTTAGGAGAAACTCCTACGAGCAGTACTTC
CDR3: CASREILTFRRNSYEQYF
D: .
V: TRBV6-1
J: TRBJ2-7
size: once

DNA: TGTGCCAGCAGCAGTTTAAGGTCGCGTAGCGTGAACACAGATACGCAGTATTTT
CDR3: CASSSLRSRSVNTDTQYF
D: .
V: TRBV27
J: TRBJ2-3
size: .

DNA: TGTGCCAGCAGTGTGGCGGGGAGAACTGGGGCCAACGTCCTGACTTTC
CDR3: CASSVAGRTGANVLTF
D: .
V: TRBV2
J: TRBJ2-6
size: .

DNA: TGTGCCAGCAAATCAGATAATTCTGGAAACACCATATATTTT
CDR3: CASKSDNSGNTIYF
D: .
V: TRBV6-5
J: TRBJ1-3
size: .

DNA: TGTGCCATCAGAAAGGGGGAGGGGCAATGGGATACGCAGTATTTT
CDR3: CAIRKGEGQWDTQYF
D: .
V: TRBV10-3
J: TRBJ2-3
size: .

DNA: TGTGCCTGGGGCGGCCCCACGAACACCGGGGAGCTGTTTTTT
CDR3: CAWGGPTNTGELFF
D: .
V: TRBV30
J: TRBJ2-2
size: .

DNA: TGTGCCAGCCCCCCAGGGCGGACAGGGGGCCAAGATACGCAGTATTTT
CDR3: CASPPGRTGGQDTQYF
D: TRBD1
V: TRBV28
J: TRBJ2-3
size: .

DNA: TGTGCCAGCAGCCCAACAGGACAGGGTTCGAACACCATATATTTT
CDR3: CASSPTGQGSNTIYF
D: TRBD1
V: TRBV3-1/TRBV3-2
J: TRBJ1-3
size: few

DNA: TGTGCCAGCACTCAACAGGGGGGAAGTAACTATGGCTACACCTTC
CDR3: CASTQQGGSNYGYTF
D: TRBD1
V: TRBV6-5
J: TRBJ1-2
size: .

DNA: TGTGCCAGCAGTCGACAGTTCCAGCCCCAGCATTTT
CDR3: CASSRQFQPQHF
D: .
V: TRBV28
J: TRBJ1-5
size: once

DNA: TGTGCCAGCAGCTTATCCGGGGTATTCACTGGAAACACCATATATTTT
CDR3: CASSLSGVFTGNTIYF
D: .
V: TRBV7-9
J: TRBJ1-3
size: .

DNA: TGTGCCAGCAGCCGATGGAACAGCCAATGGATTTTTGGCTATGGCTACACCTTC
CDR3: CASSRWNSQWIFGYGYTF
D: .
V: TRBV14
J: TRBJ1-2
size: .

DNA: TGTGCCTGGACCAGGGACAGTCACAATGAGCAGTTCTTC
CDR3: CAWTRDSHNEQFF
D: TRBD1
V: TRBV30
J: TRBJ2-1
size: .

DNA: TGTGCCATCAGTGAAGCCGGGAGTAGTACGCAGTATTTT
CDR3: CAISEAGSSTQYF
D: .
V: TRBV10-3
J: TRBJ2-3
size: .

DNA: TGTGCCAGTAGTCCGGCGGCCGGCCTGTGGGCCTTC
CDR3: CASSPAAGLWAF
D: .
V: TRBV19
J: TRBJ1-2
size: .

DNA: TGTGCCAGCAGCGTTAACACAGGGCTGGTGGATGGCTACACCTTC
CDR3: CASSVNTGLVDGYTF
D: .
V: TRBV9
J: TRBJ1-2
size: few

DNA: TGTGCCAGCAGCCACAGGGGGGGAACTAATGAAAAACTGTTTTTT
CDR3: CASSHRGGTNEKLFF
D: TRBD1
V: TRBV7-2
J: TRBJ1-4
size: .

DNA: TGTGCCAGTAGTATACAGGGGAACACCGGGGAGCTGTTTTTT
CDR3: CASSIQGNTGELFF
D: .
V: TRBV19
J: TRBJ2-2
size: once

DNA: TGTGCCAGCAGTTTCGGTATCTATGGCTACACCTTC
CDR3: CASSFGIYGYTF
D: .
V: TRBV12-3/TRBV12-4
J: TRBJ1-2
size: few

DNA: TGCAGTGCTGGATGGGCGGATACGCAGTATTTT
CDR3: CSAGWADTQYF
D: .
V: TRBV20-1
J: TRBJ2-3
size: once

DNA: TGTGCCAGCAGTTACTCGACAGGTCTTTCTGGAAACACCATATATTTT
CDR3: CASSYSTGLSGNTIYF
D: .
V: TRBV6-5
J: TRBJ1-3
size: .

DNA: TGTGCCAGCAGGCCTACTAGCGGGGCTCAAGAGACCCAGTACTTC
CDR3: CASRPTSGAQETQYF
D: TRBD2
V: TRBV2
J: TRBJ2-5
size: .

DNA: TGTGCCAGCAGTTCAATTGATTCACCCCTCCACTTT
CDR3: CASSSIDSPLHF
D: .
V: TRBV27
J: TRBJ1-6
size: .

DNA: TGTGCCAGCAGCCAAGGCGGGCGACGGGAAGCTTTCTTT
CDR3: CASSQGGRREAFF
D: .
V: TRBV3-1/TRBV3-2
J: TRBJ1-1
size: .

DNA: TGTGCCAGCAGCTTCAACAGGGATCACACTGAAGCTTTCTTT
CDR3: CASSFNRDHTEAFF
D: .
V: TRBV11-2
J: TRBJ1-1
size: .

DNA: TGTGCCAGCAGCCCGTACAGTTCTGGGGCCAACGTCCTGACTTTC
CDR3: CASSPYSSGANVLTF
D: .
V: TRBV3-1/TRBV3-2
J: TRBJ2-6
size: .

DNA: TGTGCCAGCAGCCAGGGGACTAAGCGAGAGCAGTACTTC
CDR3: CASSQGTKREQYF
D: TRBD2
V: TRBV14
J: TRBJ2-7
size: .

DNA: TGTGCCAGCAGTTACGTGGAGGGGAGGACCGGGGAGCTGTTTTTT
CDR3: CASSYVEGRTGELFF
D: .
V: TRBV6-5
J: TRBJ2-2
size: .

DNA: TGTGCCAGCAGCCAAGCCAGGGGGGTGGCTGGCTACACCTTC
CDR3: CASSQARGVAGYTF
D: TRBD1
V: TRBV7-6
J: TRBJ1-2
size: .

DNA: TGCAGCGTTGAACAGCGCTCCGGGGCCAACGTCCTGACTTTC
CDR3: CSVEQRSGANVLTF
D: .
V: TRBV29-1
J: TRBJ2-6
size: .

DNA: TGCAGCGTGGGAGGTAACTATGGCTACACCTTC
CDR3: CSVGGNYGYTF
D: .
V: TRBV29-1
J: TRBJ1-2
size: once

DNA: TGTGCCATTCGACAGGGGGAAGGGGCTGGCTACACCTTC
CDR3: CAIRQGEGAGYTF
D: TRBD1
V: TRBV10-3
J: TRBJ1-2
size: .

DNA: TGCGCCAGCAGCCCCCGGGACAGGGATTTCCCTAGCTCTGGGGCCAACGTCCTGACTTTC
CDR3: CASSPRDRDFPSSGANVLTF
D: TRBD1
V: TRBV5-1
J: TRBJ2-6
size: .

DNA: TGTGCCAGCTTACGGCGCGGGGGGGCCCGAGAGACCCAGTACTTC
CDR3: CASLRRGGARETQYF
D: TRBD2
V: TRBV6-1
J: TRBJ2-5
size: once

DNA: TGTGCCACCAGCAGTGCGACAGATTTCAATTCACCCCTCCACTTT
CDR3: CATSSATDFNSPLHF
D: .
V: TRBV15
J: TRBJ1-6
size: .

DNA: TGCAGCGCTGGACTGGAGTTGGGGTGGGCAGATACGCAGTATTTT
CDR3: CSAGLELGWADTQYF
D: .
V: TRBV29-1
J: TRBJ2-3
size: .

DNA: TGTGCCAGCTCACCACCTCCGCGAGGGTACCAAGAGACCCAGTACTTC
CDR3: CASSPPPRGYQETQYF
D: .
V: TRBV18
J: TRBJ2-5
size: .

DNA: TGTGCCAGCGGGAGGGCCAAGGCAGATACGCAGTATTTT
CDR3: CASGRAKADTQYF
D: TRBD2
V: TRBV7-2
J: TRBJ2-3
size: .

DNA: TGTGCCAGTAGTATTGGAGGGGGCAACTATGGCTACACCTTC
CDR3: CASSIGGGNYGYTF
D: TRBD1
V: TRBV19
J: TRBJ1-2
size: .

DNA: TGTGCCAGCAGCTTCCCTGGGGCAGCTCGGCCCAGTTTT
CDR3: CASSFPGAARPSF
D: .
V: TRBV5-6
J: TRBJ1-1
size: .

DNA: TGTGCCAGCAGCCCGGACTTTCCAAATGAGCAGTTCTTC
CDR3: CASSPDFPNEQFF
D: .
V: TRBV4-2
J: TRBJ2-1
size: .

DNA: TGTGCCAGCAGCTCTGGACAGGGGGCTCGCACTGAAGCTTTCTTT
CDR3: CASSSGQGARTEAFF
D: TRBD1
V: TRBV7-9
J: TRBJ1-1
size: once

DNA: TGCGCCAGCAGCCCGCAGCGAGTGGGAGGGCCGGATGAGCAGTTCTTC
CDR3: CASSPQRVGGPDEQFF
D: TRBD2
V: TRBV5-1
J: TRBJ2-1
size: once

DNA: TGTGCCAGCAGCCAAGCCAACGCCGGGACAGGGGGAAACACCATATATTTT
CDR3: CASSQANAGTGGNTIYF
D: TRBD1
V: TRBV4-2
J: TRBJ1-3
size: .

DNA: TGCGCCAGCAGCCAAGAGTTGGGACAGACCTTTTCTACTGAAGCTTTCTTT
CDR3: CASSQELGQTFSTEAFF
D: TRBD1
V: TRBV4-1
J: TRBJ1-1
size: .